A selection of T cell receptor beta chains follows, all from one sample in a study of T cells in Graves' hyperthyroidism and ophthalmopathy. In TCRdb, the multiplex PCR reads were re-called with MiXCR into one record per CDR3 protein. The sample consists of around 350,000 distinct CDR3 sequences, about 18% of them appearing once. Material for sequencing was blood. The receptors come from a woman in her twenties or thirties with Graves' hyperthyroidism that later progressed to Graves' ophthalmopathy. Each CDR3 is given with its conserved first and last residue. D genes are given only for firm matches. Clone size appears in some rows only: once, few, many, or a class for an expanded clone.

V gene	clone size	J gene	D gene	CDR3 DNA	CDR3 protein
TRBV7-8	many	TRBJ2-3	TRBD2	TGTGCCAGCAGCTTAGGGAGGAGTCGCGGGAGGGCGGGCACAGATACGCAGTATTTT	CASSLGRSRGRAGTDTQYF
TRBV24-1	once	TRBJ1-6	TRBD1	TGTGCCACCAGTGATTCCCGGGACAGTTATAATTCACCCCTCCACTTT	CATSDSRDSYNSPLHF
TRBV7-8	once	TRBJ2-7	NA	TGTGCCAGCAGCTTATGGGGCAGGGAAGGGGGGGAGCAGTACTTC	CASSLWGREGGEQYF
TRBV7-2	many	TRBJ2-1	TRBD2	TGTGCCAGCAGCCTGGGACTAGCGGGCTACAATGAGCAGTTCTTC	CASSLGLAGYNEQFF
TRBV6-1	many	TRBJ2-3	NA	TGTGCCAGCAGTCTGCAATCGGGAGATACGCAGTATTTT	CASSLQSGDTQYF
TRBV5-1	many	TRBJ2-2	TRBD2	TGCGCCAGCAGCTTGGTTGGCGGGGGGGCCGGGGAGCTGTTTTTT	CASSLVGGGAGELFF
TRBV29-1	few	TRBJ2-7	TRBD1	TGCTGCGTTTATGACCGGGACAGGTTCTACGAGCAGTACTTC	CCVYDRDRFYEQYF
TRBV7-9	few	TRBJ2-7	TRBD1	TGTGCCAGCAGCTCCACGAGACAGGGTTTCGTGTCCTACGAGCAGTACTTC	CASSSTRQGFVSYEQYF
TRBV28	many	TRBJ1-5	NA	TGTGCCAGCAGGATGGGACGGAACCTTAGCAATCAGCCCCAGCATTTT	CASRMGRNLSNQPQHF
TRBV7-2	few	TRBJ2-5	NA	TGTGCCAGCAGCTTAGGAGGCAGGGGGGGAGAGACCCAGTACTTC	CASSLGGRGGETQYF
TRBV19	few	TRBJ2-1	TRBD1	TGTGCCAGTAGTAGCCCCGGGACAGTCTACAATGAGCAGTTCTTC	CASSSPGTVYNEQFF
TRBV2	many	TRBJ1-2	TRBD1	TGTGCCAGCGGGACAGGGAACTATGGCTACACCTTC	CASGTGNYGYTF
TRBV10-3	few	TRBJ2-3	NA	TGTGCCATCAGTGAGAGGACGGGACCTACCACAGATACGCAGTATTTT	CAISERTGPTTDTQYF
TRBV4-1	few	TRBJ2-2	NA	TGCGCCAGCAGCCAAGCCCGCCTCTCCGGCCGGTTCACCGGGGAGCTGTTTTTT	CASSQARLSGRFTGELFF
TRBV11-2	NA	TRBJ2-1	TRBD1	TGTGCCAGCAGACGAACCGGGACAGACACCTACAATGAGCAGTTCTTC	CASRRTGTDTYNEQFF
TRBV7-6	NA	TRBJ2-2	NA	TGTGCCAGCAGCCTACACAGGGCTCCCGGGGAGCTGTTTTTT	CASSLHRAPGELFF
TRBV30	NA	TRBJ1-2	NA	TGTGCCTGGAGTAAAACAGGGATCTATGGCTACACCTTC	CAWSKTGIYGYTF
TRBV4-2	many	TRBJ2-7	TRBD2	TGTGCCAGCAGCCAAGATTTACAGCGGGGCCCCTACGAGCAGTACTTC	CASSQDLQRGPYEQYF
TRBV3-1	few	TRBJ1-3	NA	TGTGCCAGCAGCCCAAATTGGGGAAACACCATATATTTT	CASSPNWGNTIYF
TRBV14	NA	TRBJ2-1	NA	TGTGCCAGCAGCCAAGTAAACGGCAATGAGCAGTTCTTC	CASSQVNGNEQFF
TRBV20-1	many	TRBJ2-1	NA	TGCAGTGCTAGAGATTATAAGCGGAACTACAATGAGCAGTTCTTC	CSARDYKRNYNEQFF
TRBV24-1	many	TRBJ1-4	NA	TGTGCCACCAGGGGGGCGGCTAATGAAAAACTGTTTTTT	CATRGAANEKLFF
TRBV28	NA	TRBJ1-5	TRBD1	TGTGCCAGCAGTTTATTGGGACAGAGGAATCAGCCCCAGCATTTT	CASSLLGQRNQPQHF
TRBV27	many	TRBJ2-1	TRBD1	TGTGCCAGCAGCTCGACAGGGCGGAATGAGCAGTTCTTC	CASSSTGRNEQFF
TRBV7-9	NA	TRBJ1-5	NA	TGTGCCAGCAGCCGGGACTATAGCAATCAGCCCCAGCATTTT	CASSRDYSNQPQHF
TRBV2	many	TRBJ2-3	TRBD1	TGTGCCAGCAGTGGACAGGGGCAAGGGGCAGATACGCAGTATTTT	CASSGQGQGADTQYF
TRBV11-2	once	TRBJ2-7	TRBD2	TGTGCCAGCAGCTCCCGGACTAGCGGAGGGGCTTACGAGCAGTACTTC	CASSSRTSGGAYEQYF
TRBV12-3/TRBV12-4	many	TRBJ2-4	TRBD1	TGTGCCAGCATCTTCGCGGCCTGGACAGGGCTAGCCAAAAACATTCAGTACTTC	CASIFAAWTGLAKNIQYF
TRBV7-8	NA	TRBJ2-7	NA	TGTGCCAGCAGCCACGGGCCTGAGCGGGACGAGCAGTACTTC	CASSHGPERDEQYF
TRBV3-1	many	TRBJ1-1	NA	TGTGCCAGCAGCCAAGCGGGAGCTGAAGCTTTCTTT	CASSQAGAEAFF
TRBV18	few	TRBJ2-7	TRBD2	TGTGCCAGCTCACCACGGACTAGCGGGGGCCTATACGAGCAGTACTTC	CASSPRTSGGLYEQYF
TRBV20-1	few	TRBJ1-6	NA	TGCAGTGCTAAAACGCAGTTATATAATTCACCCCTCCACTTT	CSAKTQLYNSPLHF
TRBV5-1	few	TRBJ1-3	NA	TGCGCCAGCAGCTCGGGGGGGCCTGGAAACACCATATATTTT	CASSSGGPGNTIYF
TRBV5-1	many	TRBJ1-1	NA	TGCGCCAGCAGCTTGATAATAGGCACTGAAGCTTTCTTT	CASSLIIGTEAFF
TRBV15	many	TRBJ2-3	TRBD1	TGTGCCACCGAAGGGGGCCTAACCACAGATACGCAGTATTTT	CATEGGLTTDTQYF
TRBV11-2	many	TRBJ2-3	NA	TGTGCCAGCAGCTTAGTGGCTGAGTCAGATACGCAGTATTTT	CASSLVAESDTQYF
TRBV5-1	few	TRBJ2-7	NA	TGCGCCAGCGGGTCCCAGGGGTACGAGCAGTACTTC	CASGSQGYEQYF
TRBV5-1	few	TRBJ1-4	NA	TGCGCCAGCAGCTTGGCCCAGACAACTAATGAAAAACTGTTTTTT	CASSLAQTTNEKLFF
TRBV5-1	few	TRBJ2-2	TRBD1	TGCGCCAGCAACACCGGGACAGTAAACACCGGGGAGCTGTTTTTT	CASNTGTVNTGELFF
TRBV20-1	NA	TRBJ2-1	TRBD1	TGCAGTGCTAGAGATTACAGGGGTCTAACGTTCAATGAGCAGTTCTTC	CSARDYRGLTFNEQFF
TRBV30	many	TRBJ1-1	NA	TGTGCCTGGAGTGTACGTAGATTACCCACTGAAGCTTTCTTT	CAWSVRRLPTEAFF
TRBV6-1	many	TRBJ2-1	NA	TGTGCCACCAAGCAAGGGACGGGGAATAACCATGAGCAGTTCTTC	CATKQGTGNNHEQFF
TRBV2	many	TRBJ2-2	TRBD2	TGTGCCAGCAGTGAATATGCTAGCGGGAACACCGGGGAGCTGTTTTTT	CASSEYASGNTGELFF
TRBV29-1	NA	TRBJ1-6	NA	TGCAGCGTTGCTCCTGGGTCGTATTCACCCCTCCACTTT	CSVAPGSYSPLHF
TRBV27	many	TRBJ1-1	NA	TGTGCCAGCAGTTTGGGGGGTCTAGTCACTGAAGCTTTCTTT	CASSLGGLVTEAFF
TRBV20-1	few	TRBJ1-1	NA	TGCAGTGCTAGAGATCCGGGGTCCCTGAACACTGAAGCTTTCTTT	CSARDPGSLNTEAFF
TRBV28	many	TRBJ1-4	NA	TGTGCCAGCAGTCCAGGTCGCGGGACCTACGAAAGAAAACTGTTTTTT	CASSPGRGTYERKLFF
TRBV9	NA	TRBJ2-3	TRBD1	TGTGCCAGCAGCGTGGCAGGGGGCAGAGATACGCAGTATTTT	CASSVAGGRDTQYF
TRBV3-1	many	TRBJ1-6	NA	TGTGCCAGCAGCCAAGATCCCGAAGATTATAATTCACCCCTCCACTTT	CASSQDPEDYNSPLHF
TRBV28	few	TRBJ1-3	NA	TGTGCCAGCAGACTTCAGGGCCGTGGAAACACCATATATTTT	CASRLQGRGNTIYF
TRBV5-1	few	TRBJ2-3	TRBD1	TGCGCCAGCAGCTCGGACAGGGCTGGGACAGATACGCAGTATTTT	CASSSDRAGTDTQYF
TRBV6-1	NA	TRBJ1-1	NA	TGTGCCAGCAGTGAAAAGGGAGAATACACTGAAGCTCTCTTT	CASSEKGEYTEALF